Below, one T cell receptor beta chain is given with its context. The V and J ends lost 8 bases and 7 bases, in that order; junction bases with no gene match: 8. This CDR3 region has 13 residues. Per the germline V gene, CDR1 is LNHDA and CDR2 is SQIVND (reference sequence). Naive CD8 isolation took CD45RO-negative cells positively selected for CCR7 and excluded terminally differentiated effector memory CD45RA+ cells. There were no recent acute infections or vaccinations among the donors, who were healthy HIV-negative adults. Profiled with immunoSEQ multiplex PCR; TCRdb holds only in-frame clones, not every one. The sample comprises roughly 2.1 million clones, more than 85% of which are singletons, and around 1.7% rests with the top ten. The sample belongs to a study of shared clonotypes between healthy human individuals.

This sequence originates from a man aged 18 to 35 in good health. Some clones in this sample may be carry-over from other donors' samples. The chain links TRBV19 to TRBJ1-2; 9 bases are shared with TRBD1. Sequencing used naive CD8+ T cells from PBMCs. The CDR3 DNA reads TGTGCCAGTCGCGCACAGGGGGCTGGTGGCTACACCTTC. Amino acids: CASRAQGAGGYTF.